Here is one T cell receptor beta chain with its context. Its antigen remains unidentified. V was pared by 3 bases and J by 7 bases, with 13 bases between. CDR3 length: 13 amino acids. Germline CDR1 is KGHSH and CDR2 is LQKENI. This sample is part of a study of shared clonotypes between healthy human individuals. Produced via immunoSEQ multiplex PCR; TCRdb's table is partial and in-frame only. The table has 980,000 or so clones, over 60% seen once; the top ten hold over 1.3%. Regarding the study as a whole: Incomplete sequencing of sorted subsets was indicated by rarefaction despite large depth.

A split of CD4+ cells into CD45RA+ naive and CD45RA-negative memory subsets was performed. The source is a man between 18 and 29 years old in good health. The chain couples TRBV18 to TRBJ2-7; D not certain. The sequencing input was memory CD4+ T cells sorted from blood. Subset denoted: CD45RA-negative fraction. The CDR3 protein is CASSPNMPREQYF. CDR3 nucleotide sequence: TGTGCCAGCTCACCTAACATGCCGAGGGAGCAGTACTTC.